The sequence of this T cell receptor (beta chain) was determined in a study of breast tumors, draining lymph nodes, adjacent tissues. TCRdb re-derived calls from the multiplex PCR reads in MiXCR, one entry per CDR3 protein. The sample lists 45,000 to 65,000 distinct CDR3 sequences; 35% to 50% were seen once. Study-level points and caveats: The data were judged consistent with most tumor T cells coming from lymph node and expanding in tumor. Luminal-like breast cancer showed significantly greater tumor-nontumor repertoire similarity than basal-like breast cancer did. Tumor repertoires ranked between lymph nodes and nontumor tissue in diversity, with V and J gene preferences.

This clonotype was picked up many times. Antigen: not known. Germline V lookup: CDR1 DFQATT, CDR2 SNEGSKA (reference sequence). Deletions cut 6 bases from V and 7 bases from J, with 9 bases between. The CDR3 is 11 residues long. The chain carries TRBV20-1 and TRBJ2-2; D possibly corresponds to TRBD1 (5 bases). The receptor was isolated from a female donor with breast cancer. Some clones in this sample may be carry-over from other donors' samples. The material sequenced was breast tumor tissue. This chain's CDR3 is CSAKGNGELFF. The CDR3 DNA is TGCAGTGCCAAGGGGAACGGGGAGCTGTTTTTT.